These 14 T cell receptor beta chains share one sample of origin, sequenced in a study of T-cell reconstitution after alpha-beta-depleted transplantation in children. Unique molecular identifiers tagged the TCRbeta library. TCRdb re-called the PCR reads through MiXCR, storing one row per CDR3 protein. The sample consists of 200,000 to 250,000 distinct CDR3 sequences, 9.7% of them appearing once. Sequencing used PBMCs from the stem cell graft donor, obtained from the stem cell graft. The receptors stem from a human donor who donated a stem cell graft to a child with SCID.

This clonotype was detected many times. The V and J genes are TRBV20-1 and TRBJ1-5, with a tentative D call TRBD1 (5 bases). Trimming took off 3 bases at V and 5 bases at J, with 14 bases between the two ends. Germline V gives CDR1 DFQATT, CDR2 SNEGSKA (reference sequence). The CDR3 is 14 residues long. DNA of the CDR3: TGCAGTGCTAGTGGGGGTCGGGCTGATCAGCCCCAGCATTTT. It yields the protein CSASGGRADQPQHF.

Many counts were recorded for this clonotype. CDR3 DNA: TGTGCCAGCAGCAAAACATACAGGAACACTGAAGCTTTCTTT. Translated, it gives CASSKTYRNTEAFF. The gene calls are TRBV21-1 and TRBJ1-1. TRBV21-1 is classified as a pseudogene. There are 14 residues in the CDR3.

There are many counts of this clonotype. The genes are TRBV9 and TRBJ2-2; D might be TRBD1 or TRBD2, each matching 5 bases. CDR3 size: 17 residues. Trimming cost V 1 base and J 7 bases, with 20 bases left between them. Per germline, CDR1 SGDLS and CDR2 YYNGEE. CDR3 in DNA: TGTGCCAGCAGCGTAAGACTTGAGACTTGGGGGAGCGGGGAGCTGTTTTTT. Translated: CASSVRLETWGSGELFF.

The CDR3 sequence: CASSLGLAGLNEQFF. The CDR3, as DNA: TGTGCCAGCAGCCTGGGACTAGCGGGGTTGAATGAGCAGTTCTTC. V is TRBV7-2 and J is TRBJ2-1, with TRBD2 matching over 13 bases. The CDR3 is made up of 15 amino acids. V dropped 5 bases and J dropped 7; count of bases not matched to a gene: 5. The V gene's germline CDR1 is SGHTA and CDR2 FQGNSA. Full variable domain (outside the CDR3, taken from reference TRBV7-2 and TRBJ2-1): GAGVSQSPSNKVTEKGKDVELRCDPISGHTALYWYRQSLGQGLEFLIYFQGNSAPDKSGLPSDRFSAERTGGSVSTLTIQRTQQEDSAVYLCASSLGLAGLNEQFFGPGTRLTVL.

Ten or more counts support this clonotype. The CDR3 DNA follows: TGCAGTGCTACGGCTAGCGGGAAACCTGAGGATACGCAGTATTTT. Translating gives CSATASGKPEDTQYF. The rearrangement uses TRBV20-1 and TRBJ2-3, with TRBD2 matching 9 bases. Germline V gene sequence: CDR1 DFQATT, CDR2 SNEGSKA (reference sequence). The V segment lost 4 bases and the J segment 6 bases; nucleotides outside the gene matches: 11. CDR3 length equals 15 residues.

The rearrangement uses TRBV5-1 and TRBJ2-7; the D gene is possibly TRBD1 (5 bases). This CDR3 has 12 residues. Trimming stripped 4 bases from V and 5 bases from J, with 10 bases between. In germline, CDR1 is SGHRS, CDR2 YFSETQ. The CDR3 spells CASSIQGHEQYF. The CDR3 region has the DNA TGCGCCAGCAGCATTCAGGGTCACGAGCAGTACTTC.

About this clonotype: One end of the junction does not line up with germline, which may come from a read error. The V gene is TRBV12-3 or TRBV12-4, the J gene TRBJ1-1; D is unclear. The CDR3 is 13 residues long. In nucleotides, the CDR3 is TGTGCCAGCAGCCCGGGAGGGAACTCTGAAGCTTTCTTT. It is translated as CASSPGGNSEAFF.

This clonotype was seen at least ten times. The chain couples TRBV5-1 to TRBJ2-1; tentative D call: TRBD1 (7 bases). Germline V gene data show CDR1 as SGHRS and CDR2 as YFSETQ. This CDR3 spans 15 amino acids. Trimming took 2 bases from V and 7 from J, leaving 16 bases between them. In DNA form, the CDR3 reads TGCGCCAGCAGCTTTCTGCAGGGGGGAGGAAATGAGCAGTTCTTC. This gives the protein CASSFLQGGGNEQFF.

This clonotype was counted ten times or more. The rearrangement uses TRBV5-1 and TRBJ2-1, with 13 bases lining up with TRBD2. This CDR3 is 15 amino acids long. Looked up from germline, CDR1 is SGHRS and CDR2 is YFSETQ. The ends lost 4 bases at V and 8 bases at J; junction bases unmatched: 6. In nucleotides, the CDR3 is TGCGCCAGCAGCCTACTAGCGGGGGGGCTGGATGAGCAGTTCTTC. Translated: CASSLLAGGLDEQFF.

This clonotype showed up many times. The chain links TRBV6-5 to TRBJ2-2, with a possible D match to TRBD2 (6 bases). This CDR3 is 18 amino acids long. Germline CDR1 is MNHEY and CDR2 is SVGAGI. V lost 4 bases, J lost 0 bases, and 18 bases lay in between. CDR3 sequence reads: CASSSYLPGGANTGELFF. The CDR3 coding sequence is TGTGCCAGCAGTTCGTACCTTCCCGGAGGGGCGAACACCGGGGAGCTGTTTTTT.

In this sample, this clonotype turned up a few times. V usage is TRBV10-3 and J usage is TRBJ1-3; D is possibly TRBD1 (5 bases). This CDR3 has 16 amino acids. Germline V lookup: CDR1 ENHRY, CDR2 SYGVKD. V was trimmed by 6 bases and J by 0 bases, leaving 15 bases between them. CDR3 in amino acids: CAISTGLPSSGNTIYF. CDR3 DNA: TGTGCCATCAGCACGGGACTTCCGAGCTCTGGAAACACCATATATTTT.

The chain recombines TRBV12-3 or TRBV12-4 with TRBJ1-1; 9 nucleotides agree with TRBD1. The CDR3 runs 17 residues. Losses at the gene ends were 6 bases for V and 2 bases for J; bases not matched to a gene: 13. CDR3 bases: TGTGCCAGCAGACGAAAGGACAGGGGAGGGGATAACACTGAAGCTTTCTTT. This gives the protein CASRRKDRGGDNTEAFF.

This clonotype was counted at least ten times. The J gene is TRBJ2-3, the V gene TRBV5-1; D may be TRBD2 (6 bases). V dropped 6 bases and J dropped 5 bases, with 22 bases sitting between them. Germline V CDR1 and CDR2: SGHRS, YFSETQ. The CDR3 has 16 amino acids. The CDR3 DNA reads TGCGCCAGCATCATAGCCCCGGGCCTAGCGCAAGATACGCAGTATTTT. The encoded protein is CASIIAPGLAQDTQYF.

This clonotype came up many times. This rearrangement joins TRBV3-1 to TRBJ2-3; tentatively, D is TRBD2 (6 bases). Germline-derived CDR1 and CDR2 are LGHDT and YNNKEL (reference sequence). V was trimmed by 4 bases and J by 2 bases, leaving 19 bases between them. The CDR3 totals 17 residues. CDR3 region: CASSLIPGELSTDTQYF. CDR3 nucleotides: TGTGCCAGCAGCCTCATTCCGGGGGAACTTTCCACAGATACGCAGTATTTT.